The rows below give T cell receptor beta chains drawn from one sample of a study of Ad26.COV2.S vaccination and SARS-CoV-2 variants. Clones were read by immunoSEQ multiplex PCR, and TCRdb kept only the in-frame ones, dropping some. This table has roughly 350,000 clones, approximately 86% appearing once. Sequenced here: peripheral blood, sampled in a trial of Ad26.COV2.S vaccine versus placebo. These TCRs come from a person between 18 and 60 years old who received the Ad26.COV2.S COVID-19 vaccine or a placebo. Both conserved end residues are part of each CDR3. A D gene is named only where the DNA matches it firmly. The size entry is marked missing in some rows and otherwise reads once, few, many or a size class.

clone_size	v_call	j_call	d_call	cdr3_nt	cdr3_aa
.	TRBV6-2/TRBV6-3	TRBJ2-5	TRBD1	TGTGCCAGCACCCCACCGGGACAGGGTACAGAGACCCAGTACTTC	CASTPPGQGTETQYF
.	TRBV7-9	TRBJ1-2	.	TGTGCCAGCAGCCCCGGGACATCGGAGGGTGGCTACACCTTC	CASSPGTSEGGYTF
.	TRBV10-3	TRBJ2-6	.	TGTGCCATCGGGGGAGGACGGACCTCTGGGGCCAACGTCCTGACTTTC	CAIGGGRTSGANVLTF
.	TRBV21-1	TRBJ1-4	.	TGTGCCAGCACCCTAGGGACGGCCTGCGAAAAACTGTTTTTT	CASTLGTACEKLFF
.	TRBV10-3	TRBJ2-2	TRBD1	TGTGCCATCAGAGGGACCGGGACAGGGGCGACCGGGGAGCTGTTTTTT	CAIRGTGTGATGELFF
once	TRBV7-2	TRBJ2-2	TRBD2	TGTGCCAGCAGCTTAATGTCTAGCGGGAGCACCGGGGAGCTGTTTTTT	CASSLMSSGSTGELFF
.	TRBV24-1	TRBJ2-4	TRBD2	TGTGCCACCTCCGGCGGGAGAAGCAAAAACATTCAGTACTTC	CATSGGRSKNIQYF
.	TRBV7-2	TRBJ2-1	TRBD1	TGTGCCAGCAGCTGGGTTCTGAGCAGGGGGTATGAGCAGTTCTTC	CASSWVLSRGYEQFF
.	TRBV7-2	TRBJ2-3	TRBD2	TGTGCCAGCCGGGGGAGCGGGGCAACAGATACGCAGTATTTT	CASRGSGATDTQYF
.	TRBV28	TRBJ1-1	.	TGTGCCAGCAGTTGGGGTTACGCACGGACTGAAGCTTTCTTT	CASSWGYARTEAFF
.	TRBV30	TRBJ1-2	.	TGTGCCTGGAGCCTAGGCCGCGGCTACACCTTC	CAWSLGRGYTF
.	TRBV19	TRBJ1-6	TRBD1	TGTGCCAGTAGTATCCTTCCGGGACAGGGGTCCCATAATTCACCCCTCCACTTT	CASSILPGQGSHNSPLHF
.	TRBV6-2/TRBV6-3	TRBJ2-7	.	TGTGCCAGCAGTCCCTCCGTGGCCGTTTACGAGCAGTACTTC	CASSPSVAVYEQYF
.	TRBV4-2	TRBJ1-4	.	TGTGCCAGCAGCCCCCGCCAGGGCACGGGGGCTTGGGAAAAACTGTTTTTT	CASSPRQGTGAWEKLFF
.	TRBV4-3	TRBJ1-2	.	TGCGCCAGCAGCCAACGAAGGGTTCATAGAGACTATGGCTACACCTTC	CASSQRRVHRDYGYTF
.	TRBV6-6	TRBJ2-7	.	TGTGCCAGCAGATGGGGGTACGAGCAGTACTTC	CASRWGYEQYF
.	TRBV6-2/TRBV6-3	TRBJ2-2	TRBD1	TGTGCCAGCAGTTACGATCGGGACAGCTACACCGGGGAGCTGTTTTTT	CASSYDRDSYTGELFF
.	TRBV6-5	TRBJ2-5	TRBD2	TGTGCCAGCAGTTACCAGTCCGGGACTAGCAGGCCGACCCAGTACTTC	CASSYQSGTSRPTQYF
.	TRBV7-2	TRBJ1-1	.	TGTGCCAGCAGCTTAGGAGGGCGAGCCGTTGAAGCTTTCTTT	CASSLGGRAVEAFF
many	TRBV4-1	TRBJ1-6	TRBD1	TGCGCCAGCAGCGATGGACAGGGCAACTATAATTCACCCCTCCACTTT	CASSDGQGNYNSPLHF
once	TRBV7-2	TRBJ1-3	.	TGTGCCAGCAGCTTAGAGTACGGAAACACCATATATTTT	CASSLEYGNTIYF
.	TRBV7-9	TRBJ1-5	.	TGTGCCAGCAGCTCAGATTATAGCAATCAGCCCCAGCATTTT	CASSSDYSNQPQHF
.	TRBV7-2	TRBJ2-7	.	TGTGCCAGCAGCCCAACCCCCCTAGGGGGCTACGAGCAGTACTTC	CASSPTPLGGYEQYF
.	TRBV2	TRBJ1-5	TRBD1	TGTGCCAGCAGTGCAGGGGGGGGCCTCAATCAGCCCCAGCATTTT	CASSAGGGLNQPQHF
.	TRBV19	TRBJ2-1	TRBD2	TGTGCCAGTAGCGGGACCGGGACTAGCTCAGGGGGGCAGTTCTTC	CASSGTGTSSGGQFF
many	TRBV5-4	TRBJ1-3	.	TGTGCCAGCAGCTTGGGAGTTACTGGAAACACCATATATTTT	CASSLGVTGNTIYF
.	TRBV5-1	TRBJ2-3	.	TGCGCCAGCAGCATGGGCCGAAAGTCTAGCACAGATACGCAGTATTTT	CASSMGRKSSTDTQYF
.	TRBV15	TRBJ2-5	.	TGTGCCACCAGCAGAGATCAACGCCAAGAGACCCAGTACTTC	CATSRDQRQETQYF
.	TRBV6-5	TRBJ1-2	.	TGTGCCAGCAGTTACTCTTCAGGGAACTATGGCTACACCTTC	CASSYSSGNYGYTF